This T cell receptor beta chain was documented in a study of T cells in Graves' hyperthyroidism and ophthalmopathy. The CDR3 regions of TCR beta were amplified from RNA transcripts. With the HTBI primer set, the TCR CDR3 went through a first round of RT-PCR. Using its own MiXCR run on the multiplex PCR reads, TCRdb lists one record per CDR3 protein. Of approximately 300,000 distinct CDR3 sequences in the sample, roughly 19% were seen once. Study outcomes and limitations: Appearing also in blood were most of the thyroid clonotypes expanded above 0.001.

In the case of this clonotype: The antigen remains unidentified.

Sequenced material: blood. This receptor was obtained from a man aged 50-59 years with Graves' ophthalmopathy.

CDR3 DNA: TGTGCCAGCAGTTTTGGGCAGTCCCTAAACACCATATATTTT. It codes for CASSFGQSLNTIYF. The V gene is TRBV11-2, the J gene TRBJ1-3; D call uncertain. In germline, CDR1 is SGHAT, CDR2 FQNNGV. The CDR3 totals 14 residues. Trimming cost V 6 bases and J 6 bases, with 15 bases left between them.